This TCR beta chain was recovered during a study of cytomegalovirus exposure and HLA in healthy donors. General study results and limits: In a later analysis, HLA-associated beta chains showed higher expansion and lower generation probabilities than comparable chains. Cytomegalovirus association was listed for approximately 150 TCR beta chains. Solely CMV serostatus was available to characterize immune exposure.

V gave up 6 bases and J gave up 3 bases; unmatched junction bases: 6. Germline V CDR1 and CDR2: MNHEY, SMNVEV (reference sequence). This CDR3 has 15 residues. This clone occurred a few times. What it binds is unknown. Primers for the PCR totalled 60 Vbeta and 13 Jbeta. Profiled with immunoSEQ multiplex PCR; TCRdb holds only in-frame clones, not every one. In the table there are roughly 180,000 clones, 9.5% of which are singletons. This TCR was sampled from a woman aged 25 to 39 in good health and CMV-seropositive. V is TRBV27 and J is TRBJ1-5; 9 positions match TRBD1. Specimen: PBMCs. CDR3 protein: CASRLQGANNQPQHF. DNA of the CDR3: TGTGCCAGCAGATTACAGGGGGCAAACAATCAGCCCCAGCATTTT.